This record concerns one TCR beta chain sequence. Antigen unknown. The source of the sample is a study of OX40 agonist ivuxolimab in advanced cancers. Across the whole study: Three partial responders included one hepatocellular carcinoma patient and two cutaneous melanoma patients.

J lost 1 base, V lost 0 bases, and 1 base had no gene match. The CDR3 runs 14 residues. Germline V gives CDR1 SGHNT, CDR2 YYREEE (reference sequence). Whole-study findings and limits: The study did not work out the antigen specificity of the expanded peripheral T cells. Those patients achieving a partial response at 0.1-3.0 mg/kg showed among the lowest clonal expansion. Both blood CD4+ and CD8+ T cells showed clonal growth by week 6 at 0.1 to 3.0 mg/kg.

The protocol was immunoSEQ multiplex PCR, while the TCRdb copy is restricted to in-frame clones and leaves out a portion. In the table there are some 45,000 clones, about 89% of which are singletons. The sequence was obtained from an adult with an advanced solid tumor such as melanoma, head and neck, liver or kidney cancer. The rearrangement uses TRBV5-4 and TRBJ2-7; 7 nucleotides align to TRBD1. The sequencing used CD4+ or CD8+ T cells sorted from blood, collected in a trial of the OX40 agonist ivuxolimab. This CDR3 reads CASSLGQGSYEQYF. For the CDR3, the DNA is TGTGCCAGCAGCTTGGGACAGGGATCCTACGAGCAGTACTTC.